This T cell receptor beta chain was captured by sequencing in a study of cytomegalovirus exposure and HLA in healthy donors. A few counts support this clone. The target antigen is unknown. Trimming pared 5 bases from V and 2 bases from J, leaving 11 bases between. Germline values: CDR1 SNHLY, CDR2 FYNNEI. This CDR3 spans 14 amino acids. Both 60 Vbeta primers and 13 Jbeta primers went into the PCR. Data came from immunoSEQ multiplex PCR; TCRdb stores just in-frame clones and leaves some out. The table records about 110,000 clones, approximately 82% of them present only once. Study-wide findings and caveats: A list of about 180 TCR beta chains associated with cytomegalovirus was given. Available immune exposure information covered CMV serostatus only.

This TCR was sampled from a middle-aged man in good health and CMV-seronegative. Sequenced material: PBMCs. The chain has TRBV2 and TRBJ2-3; D gene unclear. The CDR3 here is CASSTTRITDTQYF. DNA for the CDR3: TGTGCCAGCAGTACGACGAGGATCACAGATACGCAGTATTTT.